Listed here are 16 T cell receptor beta chains from one sample, sequenced in a study of blood T cell repertoires in COVID-19. Method: immunoSEQ multiplex PCR; TCRdb's copy keeps in-frame clones and lacks some. Of approximately 300,000 clones detected, around 80% appear once; the ten largest clones hold roughly 1.1%. Sequenced sample: peripheral blood. Receptor source: a woman aged 45-59 years with acute or convalescent COVID-19.

The V gene is TRBV7-2, the J gene TRBJ1-5, with 7 positions matching TRBD1. Per germline, CDR1 SGHTA and CDR2 FQGNSA. V shed 5 bases and J 7 bases; nucleotides not matched to a gene: 8. This CDR3 contains 14 residues. CDR3 nucleotide sequence: TGTGCCAGCAGCCCCCGACAGGGAGGCCAGCCCCAGCATTTT. Protein sequence: CASSPRQGGQPQHF.

V usage is TRBV19 and J usage is TRBJ1-5; a weak D match, TRBD1 (5 bases). CDR3 length equals 16 residues. Looked up from germline, CDR1 is LNHDA and CDR2 is SQIVND (reference sequence). V was shortened by 4 bases and J by 5 bases, with 18 bases between the two germline ends. CDR3 region: CASSRPQDLPDQPQHF. CDR3 sequence (DNA): TGTGCCAGTAGTAGACCACAGGACCTTCCGGATCAGCCCCAGCATTTT.

The chain has TRBV11-3 and TRBJ2-1, with TRBD2 matching 12 bases. Per the germline V gene, CDR1 is SGHNT and CDR2 is YENEEA. Trimming cost V 1 base and J 8 bases; bases outside gene matches: 3. There are 15 residues in the CDR3. Written as DNA, the CDR3 is TGTGCCAGCAGCTTAGGGCTAGCGGGAGGGGATGAGCAGTTCTTC. Amino acids: CASSLGLAGGDEQFF.

This chain connects TRBV7-2 to TRBJ2-2; D ambiguous. Germline CDR1 is SGHTA and CDR2 is FQGNSA. The V end lost 0 bases, the J end lost 2 bases, and 7 bases lay between the germline ends. The CDR3 covers 15 residues. The chain's CDR3 is CASSLALPNTGELFF. The CDR3 nucleotides are TGTGCCAGCAGCTTAGCACTACCCAACACCGGGGAGCTGTTTTTT.

This sequence joins TRBV3-1 (or the pseudogene TRBV3-2) and TRBJ2-7, with D tentatively TRBD2 (5 bases). V was shortened by 4 bases and J by 3 bases, with 13 bases between the two germline ends. Looked up from germline, CDR1 is LGHDT and CDR2 is YNNKEL (reference sequence). This CDR3 region has 14 residues. This chain's CDR3 is CASSLSGGHYEQYF. The DNA of the CDR3 is TGTGCCAGCAGCCTGTCCGGAGGCCACTACGAGCAGTACTTC.

This chain joins TRBV19 and TRBJ2-7, with 8 positions matching TRBD1. The V and J ends lost 2 bases and 4 bases, in that order; junction bases with no gene match: 7. Germline assignment: CDR1 LNHDA and CDR2 SQIVND (reference sequence). The CDR3 consists of 15 residues. CDR3 loop: CASSIKGQAFYEQYF. The DNA of the CDR3 is TGTGCCAGTAGTATAAAGGGACAGGCCTTTTACGAGCAGTACTTC.

V usage is TRBV2 and J usage is TRBJ2-4; perhaps TRBD1 as D (5 bases). CDR1 SNHLY and CDR2 FYNNEI come from the germline V gene. The CDR3 runs 19 residues. Trimming cost V 4 bases and J 0 bases, with 22 bases left between them. CDR3 nucleotide sequence: TGTGCCAGCAGTGGCTTCGTTCTAGGGGTGAGACGAGCCAAAAACATTCAGTACTTC. Translated: CASSGFVLGVRRAKNIQYF.

The chain is built from TRBV20-1 and TRBJ1-1; D unclear. Per the germline V gene, CDR1 is DFQATT and CDR2 is SNEGSKA (reference sequence). The CDR3 sequence is 11 residues long. Trimming removed 6 bases at V and 5 bases at J, with 10 bases between. The chain's CDR3 is CSASGGTEAFF. The CDR3, as DNA: TGCAGTGCCAGCGGTGGTACTGAAGCTTTCTTT.

This CDR3 reads CASTWASGNTIYF. The CDR3 DNA reads as TGTGCCAGCACCTGGGCAAGCGGAAACACCATATATTTT. The rearrangement uses TRBV12-3 or TRBV12-4 and TRBJ1-3, with D unclear. The CDR3 contains 13 residues. The ends were cut back, 7 bases at V and 4 bases at J, with 11 bases in the middle.

The chain links TRBV5-4 to TRBJ2-5; 11 nucleotides agree with TRBD2. The CDR3 runs 15 residues. CDR1 and CDR2 (germline): SGHNT, YYREEE (reference sequence). V lost 2 bases, J lost 5 bases, and 5 bases stayed unmatched. Here the CDR3 reads CASSFLAGGRETQYF. The CDR3 nucleotides are TGTGCCAGCAGCTTTTTAGCGGGGGGGCGGGAGACCCAGTACTTC.

The chain combines TRBV9 with TRBJ2-1, with D perhaps TRBD2 (7 bases). Trimming took off 6 bases at V and 4 bases at J, with 17 bases between the two ends. The CDR3 has 15 amino acids. Germline CDR1 SGDLS, CDR2 YYNGEE. The CDR3 sequence is CASNFGGTFYNEQFF. DNA of the CDR3: TGTGCCAGCAACTTCGGGGGGACATTTTACAATGAGCAGTTCTTC.

The chain recombines TRBV19 with TRBJ1-6, with 8 bases that match TRBD1. The germline V gene has CDR1 LNHDA and CDR2 SQIVND (reference sequence). The CDR3 loop spans 16 amino acids. Unmatched junction bases numbered 9, after V lost 3 bases and J lost 8 bases. The CDR3, as DNA: TGTGCCAGTAGTATCCTAGGGACAGGATCCCATTCACCCCTCCACTTT. It translates to CASSILGTGSHSPLHF.

The V and J genes are TRBV21-1 and TRBJ2-1; the table's TRBD1 call for D was not verified on the DNA. TRBV21-1 is deemed a pseudogene. The CDR3 sequence is 18 residues long. CDR3 in amino acids: CASSKNWSRCFSYNEQFF. CDR3 bases: TGTGCCAGCAGCAAAAATTGGTCCAGGTGCTTCTCCTACAATGAGCAGTTCTTC.

This clone showed up just a few times. The chain is built from TRBV29-1 and TRBJ2-7; weak D call: TRBD1 (7 bases). Trimming pared 7 bases from V and 5 bases from J, leaving 18 bases between. CDR1 and CDR2 (germline): SQVTM, ANQGSEA. The CDR3 spans 13 residues. The chain's CDR3 is CSANGGQTNEQYF. The CDR3, as DNA: TGCAGCGCCAACGGGGGACAGACTAACGAGCAGTACTTC.

This clone was seen only a few times. This chain uses TRBV6-1 with TRBJ2-7; 10 bases fit TRBD2. V was pared by 3 bases and J by 1 base, with 3 bases of the junction left unmatched. The CDR3 is made up of 15 amino acids. Germline CDR1 is MNHNS and CDR2 is SASEGT. The CDR3 DNA sequence: TGTGCCAGCAGTGACGGGACTAGCGCATCCTACGAGCAGTACTTC. Protein: CASSDGTSASYEQYF.

This sequence joins TRBV3-1 (or the pseudogene TRBV3-2) and TRBJ2-1, with 8 bases matching TRBD2. Germline CDR1 and CDR2: LGHDT and YNNKEL (reference sequence). Trimming removed 1 base from V and 4 bases from J; junction bases left unmatched: 3. CDR3 size: 15 residues. The CDR3 sequence: CASSQAGGGYNEQFF. DNA for the CDR3: TGTGCCAGCAGCCAAGCGGGGGGGGGATACAATGAGCAGTTCTTC.